Sequencing of this TCR beta chain was carried out in a study of blood T cell repertoires in COVID-19. In the study overall: Specimens from acute and convalescent COVID-19 originated in the United States, Italy and Spain. Sources were T cells, B-cell-depleted T cells, or PBMCs; the material itself was cDNA or gDNA.

Authors' data handling: Amplification from reference gene primers served as the basis for estimated nucleated cell counts. Clones were sequenced by immunoSEQ multiplex PCR, and TCRdb holds only the in-frame ones, with some missing. V, J and clone size were drawn from that table, and D and trimming were deduced from the DNA. This table holds 50,000 or so clones, roughly 82% found once. The CDR3 has 13 amino acids. V lost 5 bases, J lost 7 bases, and 3 bases stayed unmatched. The germline gives CDR1 SGHNT, CDR2 YENEEA. The rearrangement uses TRBV11-3 and TRBJ2-1; TRBD2 matches 9 bases. The sequenced sample consisted of peripheral blood. The receptor was isolated from a woman aged 60-70 years with acute or convalescent COVID-19. CDR3 protein: CASSLSGRNEQFF. DNA for the CDR3: TGTGCCAGCAGCCTCAGCGGGAGGAATGAGCAGTTCTTC.